This is a list of T cell receptor beta chains from one sample in a study of blood T cells in healthy people across ages. TCRdb passed the 5' RACE reads through MiXCR, listing each CDR3 protein once. The sample has fewer than 1,200,000 distinct CDR3 sequences; about 23% are singletons. The same sample was also used in a study of T cells of mothers and their children.

Sequenced material: blood. The receptors come from a girl aged 2-10 years in good health. The CDR3 runs from the conserved cysteine through the conserved F or W.

J gene	V gene	CDR3 protein
TRBJ2-6	TRBV7-9	CASSLSLISGQGANVLTF
.	TRBV3-1	CASSQVFGPYEQYF
TRBJ1-1	TRBV27	CASALTVFTEAFF
TRBJ1-6	TRBV7-2	CASSLGGASSPLHF
TRBJ2-5	TRBV18	CASSLGQGSLETQYF
TRBJ1-5	TRBV24-1	CATSPRTGLTPHQPQHF
.	TRBV7-9	CASSSIRYEQYF
TRBJ2-3	TRBV5-1	CASSLAPTRSTDTQYF
.	TRBV28	CASSLAGQLYEQFF
TRBJ2-1	TRBV7-3	CASSLNRAGGLGEQFF
TRBJ2-1	TRBV24-1	CATSGRTSNEQFF
TRBJ2-7	TRBV29-1	CSVEDTRRGPHYEQYF
TRBJ2-7	TRBV4-3	CASSQGSGTRKAKNEQYF
TRBJ1-1	TRBV28	CASLHTEAFF
TRBJ2-4	TRBV29-1	CSVGYRGRLAKNIQYF
TRBJ2-6	TRBV3-1	CASSQNPESSGANVLTF
TRBJ2-1	TRBV2	CASTPGLADSSYNEQFF
TRBJ2-1	TRBV12-3/TRBV12-4	CASSFLQEQFF
.	TRBV10-3	CAISNQQLTQYF
TRBJ1-4	TRBV12-3/TRBV12-4	CASSPRGGGGNEKLFF
TRBJ2-7	TRBV7-2	CASSLQLHEQYF
TRBJ2-6	TRBV19	CASSIDQTGANVLTF
TRBJ2-2	TRBV27	CASRNLDPEKNTGELFF
TRBJ1-2	TRBV11-2	CASSLDALLDYGYTF
TRBJ2-5	TRBV5-5	CASSMPLGAGMKETQYF
TRBJ2-7	TRBV6-2/TRBV6-3	CASSFSTGGGDEQYF
TRBJ2-1	TRBV7-9	CASSWGTRVYYNEQFF
TRBJ1-4	TRBV4-3	CASSQDTGANEKLFF
TRBJ1-1	TRBV10-3	CAISEGAVMNTEAFF
TRBJ2-1	TRBV7-2	CASSPRGLAGGSYEQFF
.	TRBV10-3	CAISESISSGQRNYEQYF
TRBJ2-7	TRBV28	CASSSGGHGIAHEQYF
TRBJ2-3	TRBV12-3/TRBV12-4	CASRPGFATDTQYF
.	TRBV29-1	CSVEYSSYEQYF
TRBJ2-5	TRBV20-1	CSAIGLVGETQYF
TRBJ1-2	TRBV12-3/TRBV12-4	CASSPRGVGDYGYTF
.	TRBV29-1	CSVSEGLAGYYNEQFF
.	TRBV7-2	CASSPIGARGEQFF
TRBJ2-3	TRBV20-1	CSASGGVIDTDTQYF
TRBJ2-3	TRBV5-1	CASGNIQGQGTDTQYF
TRBJ2-1	TRBV5-6	CASSLFRGAGVINEQFF
TRBJ1-2	TRBV6-5	CASSSGQGSYTF
TRBJ2-1	TRBV20-1	CSARFGENEQFF
.	TRBV27	CASSRTGSEQYF
TRBJ2-1	TRBV29-1	CSVDGGKLAGTYNEQFF
TRBJ2-1	TRBV6-2/TRBV6-3	CASISAGLYNEQFF
TRBJ2-1	TRBV7-3	CASSLSIEPGNEQFF
TRBJ2-2	TRBV7-9	CASTLGYPGELFF
TRBJ1-1	TRBV25-1	CATQNGQGLNTEAFF
TRBJ2-5	TRBV10-3	CAISDDLSKRTQYF
TRBJ1-1	TRBV25-1	CASSETQGARTEAFF
TRBJ1-2	TRBV2	CASKEGQGLGYTF
TRBJ2-2	TRBV29-1	CSARLAGVPANTGELFF
TRBJ2-3	TRBV5-1	CASSANPSVDTQYF